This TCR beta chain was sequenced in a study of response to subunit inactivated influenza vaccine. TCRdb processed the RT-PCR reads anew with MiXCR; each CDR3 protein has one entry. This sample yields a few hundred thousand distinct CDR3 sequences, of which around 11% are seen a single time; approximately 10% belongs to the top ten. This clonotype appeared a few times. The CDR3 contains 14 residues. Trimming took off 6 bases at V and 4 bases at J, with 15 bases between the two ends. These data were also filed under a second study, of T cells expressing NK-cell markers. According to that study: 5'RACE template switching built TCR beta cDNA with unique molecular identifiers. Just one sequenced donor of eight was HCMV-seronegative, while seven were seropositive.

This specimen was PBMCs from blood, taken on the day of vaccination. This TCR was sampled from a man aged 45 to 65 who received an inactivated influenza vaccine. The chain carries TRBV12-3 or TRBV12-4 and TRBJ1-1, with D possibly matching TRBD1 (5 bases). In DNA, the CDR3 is TGTGCCAGCAGCCCGGGTGGGGCGGCCACTGAAGCTTTCTTT. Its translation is CASSPGGAATEAFF.